Detailed here is one TCR beta chain. This entry belongs to a study of technical replicates of blood from a handful of donors. The CDR3 covers 12 residues. CDR1 MNHNY and CDR2 SVGAGI come from the germline V gene (reference sequence). Trimming removed 5 bases from V and 6 bases from J; junction bases left unmatched: 3. The assay was immunoSEQ multiplex PCR, and TCRdb's table has in-frame clones only and misses some. The repertoire consists of roughly 82,000 clones, with about 93% occurring once and the leading ten covering approximately 0.28%. This chain joins TRBV6-6 and TRBJ1-2; 7 bases fit TRBD1. The sequencing input was T cells isolated from PBMCs. This TCR was recovered from a human donor in good health. The CDR3 region is CASSDRVDGYTF. Here the CDR3 DNA reads TGTGCCAGCAGTGACAGGGTGGATGGCTACACCTTC.